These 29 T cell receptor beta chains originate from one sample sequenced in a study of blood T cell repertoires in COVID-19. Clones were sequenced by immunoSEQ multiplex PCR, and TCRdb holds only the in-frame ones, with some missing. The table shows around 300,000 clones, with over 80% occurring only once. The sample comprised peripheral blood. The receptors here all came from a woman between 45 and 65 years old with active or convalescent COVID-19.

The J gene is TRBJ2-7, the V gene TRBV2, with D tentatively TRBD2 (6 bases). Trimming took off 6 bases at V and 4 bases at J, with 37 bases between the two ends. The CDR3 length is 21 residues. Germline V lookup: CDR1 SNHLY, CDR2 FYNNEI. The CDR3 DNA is TGTGCCAGCAGGGGCAGGGAAGAGAACCCGACTAGTTTATTAAGGCGGTACGAGCAGTACTTC. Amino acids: CASRGREENPTSLLRRYEQYF.

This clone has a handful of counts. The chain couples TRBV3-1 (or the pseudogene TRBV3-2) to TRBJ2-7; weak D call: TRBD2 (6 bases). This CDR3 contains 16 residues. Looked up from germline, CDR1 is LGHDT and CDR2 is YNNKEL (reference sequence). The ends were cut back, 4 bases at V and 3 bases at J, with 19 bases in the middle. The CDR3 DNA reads TGTGCCAGCAGCCGTGGTAGCGGACTGCGGGACTACGAGCAGTACTTC. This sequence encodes CASSRGSGLRDYEQYF.

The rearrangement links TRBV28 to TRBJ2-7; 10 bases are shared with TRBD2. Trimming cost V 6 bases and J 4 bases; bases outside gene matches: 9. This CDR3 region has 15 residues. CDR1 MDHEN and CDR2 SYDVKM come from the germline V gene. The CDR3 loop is CASSPTAGGRYEQYF. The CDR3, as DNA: TGTGCCAGCAGCCCTACAGCGGGAGGGAGGTACGAGCAGTACTTC. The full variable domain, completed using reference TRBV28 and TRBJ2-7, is DVKVTQSSRYLVKRTGEKVFLECVQDMDHENMFWYRQDPGLGLRLIYFSYDVKMKEKGDIPEGYSVSREKKERFSLILESASTNQTSMYLCASSPTAGGRYEQYFGPGTRLTVT.

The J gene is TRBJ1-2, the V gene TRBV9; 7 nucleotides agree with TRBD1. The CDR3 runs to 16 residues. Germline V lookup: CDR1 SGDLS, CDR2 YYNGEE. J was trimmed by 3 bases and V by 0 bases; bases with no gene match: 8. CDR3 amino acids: CASSVGQGMPYYGYTF. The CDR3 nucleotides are TGTGCCAGCAGCGTAGGACAGGGAATGCCCTACTATGGCTACACCTTC.

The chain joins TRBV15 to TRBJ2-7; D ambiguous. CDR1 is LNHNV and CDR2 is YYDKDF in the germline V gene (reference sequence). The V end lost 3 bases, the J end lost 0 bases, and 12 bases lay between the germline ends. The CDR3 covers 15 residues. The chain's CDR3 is CATSRSAKSSYEQYF. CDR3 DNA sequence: TGTGCCACCAGCAGGAGCGCGAAGAGCTCCTACGAGCAGTACTTC.

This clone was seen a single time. The CDR3 reads CASSSAGLEVYGYTF. In DNA form, the CDR3 reads TGTGCCAGCAGTTCCGCAGGACTCGAAGTCTATGGCTACACCTTC. V usage is TRBV28 and J usage is TRBJ1-2; D not certain. The V end lost 4 bases, the J end lost 4 bases, and 16 bases lay between the germline ends. The CDR3 length is 15 residues. Germline values: CDR1 MDHEN, CDR2 SYDVKM.

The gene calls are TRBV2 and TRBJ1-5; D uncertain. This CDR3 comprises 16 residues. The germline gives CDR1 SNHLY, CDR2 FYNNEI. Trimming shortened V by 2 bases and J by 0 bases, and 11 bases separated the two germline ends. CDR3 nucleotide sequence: TGTGCCAGCAGTGAATTCATCCGGGTTAGCAATCAGCCCCAGCATTTT. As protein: CASSEFIRVSNQPQHF.

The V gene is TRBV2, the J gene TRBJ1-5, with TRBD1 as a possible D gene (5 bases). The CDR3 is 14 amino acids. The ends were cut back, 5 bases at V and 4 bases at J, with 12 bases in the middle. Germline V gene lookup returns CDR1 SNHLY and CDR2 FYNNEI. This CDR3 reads CASSSQAPNQPQHF. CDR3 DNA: TGTGCCAGCAGTTCACAGGCCCCAAATCAGCCCCAGCATTTT.

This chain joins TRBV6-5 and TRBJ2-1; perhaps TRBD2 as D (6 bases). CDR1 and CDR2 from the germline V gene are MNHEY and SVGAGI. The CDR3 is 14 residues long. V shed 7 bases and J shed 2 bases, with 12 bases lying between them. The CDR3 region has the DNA TGTGCCAGCACTGGACTACCCCCCTACAATGAGCAGTTCTTC. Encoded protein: CASTGLPPYNEQFF.

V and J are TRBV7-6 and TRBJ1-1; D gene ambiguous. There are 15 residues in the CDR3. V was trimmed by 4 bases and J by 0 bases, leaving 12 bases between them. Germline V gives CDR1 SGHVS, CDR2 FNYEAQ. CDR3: CASSYRQAMNTEAFF. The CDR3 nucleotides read TGTGCCAGCAGCTATCGCCAGGCCATGAACACTGAAGCTTTCTTT.

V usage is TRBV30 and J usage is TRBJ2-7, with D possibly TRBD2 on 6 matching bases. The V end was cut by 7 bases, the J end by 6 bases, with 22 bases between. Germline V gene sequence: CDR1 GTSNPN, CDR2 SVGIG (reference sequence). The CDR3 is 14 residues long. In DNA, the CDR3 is TGTGCCTTCCTACCCCTTGTGCGGGACGGCGAGCAGTACTTC. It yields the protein CAFLPLVRDGEQYF. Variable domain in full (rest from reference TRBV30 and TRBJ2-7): SQTIHQWPATLVQPVGSPLSLECTVEGTSNPNLYWYRQAAGRGLQLLFYSVGIGQISSEVPQNLSASRPQDRQFILSSKKLLLSDSGFYLCAFLPLVRDGEQYFGPGTRLTVT.

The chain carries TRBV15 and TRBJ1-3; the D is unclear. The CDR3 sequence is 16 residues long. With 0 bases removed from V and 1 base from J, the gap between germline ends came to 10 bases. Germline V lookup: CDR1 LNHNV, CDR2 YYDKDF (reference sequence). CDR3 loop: CATSRDRGRSGNTIYF. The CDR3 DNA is TGTGCCACCAGCAGAGATCGAGGGAGGTCTGGAAACACCATATATTTT.

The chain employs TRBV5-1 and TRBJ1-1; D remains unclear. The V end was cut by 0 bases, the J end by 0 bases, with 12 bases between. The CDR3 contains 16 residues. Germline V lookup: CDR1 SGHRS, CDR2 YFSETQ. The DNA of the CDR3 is TGCGCCAGCAGCTTGGAAGCGTTAGGATTGAACACTGAAGCTTTCTTT. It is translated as CASSLEALGLNTEAFF.

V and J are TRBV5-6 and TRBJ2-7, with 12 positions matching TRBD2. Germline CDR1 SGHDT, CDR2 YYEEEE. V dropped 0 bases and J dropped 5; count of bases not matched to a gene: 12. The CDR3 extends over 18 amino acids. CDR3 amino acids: CASSLAGRLAGVWDEQYF. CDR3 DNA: TGTGCCAGCAGCTTGGCAGGGAGACTAGCGGGAGTATGGGACGAGCAGTACTTC.

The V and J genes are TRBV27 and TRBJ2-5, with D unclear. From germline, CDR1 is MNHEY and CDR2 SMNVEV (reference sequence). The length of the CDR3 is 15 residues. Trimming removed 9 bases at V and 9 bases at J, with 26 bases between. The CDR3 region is CARPIWWSTVEAQYF. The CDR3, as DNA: TGTGCCAGGCCCATTTGGTGGTCTACTGTCGAGGCCCAGTACTTC.

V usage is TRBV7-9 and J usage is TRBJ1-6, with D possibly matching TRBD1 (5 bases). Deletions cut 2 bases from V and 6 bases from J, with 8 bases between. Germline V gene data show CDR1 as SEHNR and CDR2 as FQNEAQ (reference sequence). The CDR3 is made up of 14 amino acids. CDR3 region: CASSLPTANSPLHF. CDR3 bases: TGTGCCAGCAGCTTACCGACAGCTAATTCACCCCTCCACTTT.

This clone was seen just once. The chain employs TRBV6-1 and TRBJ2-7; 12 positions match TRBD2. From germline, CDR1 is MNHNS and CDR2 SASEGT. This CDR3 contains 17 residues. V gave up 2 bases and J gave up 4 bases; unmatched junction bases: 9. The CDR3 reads CASSERPWTSGEYEQYF. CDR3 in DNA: TGTGCCAGCAGTGAAAGGCCCTGGACTAGCGGGGAGTACGAGCAGTACTTC.

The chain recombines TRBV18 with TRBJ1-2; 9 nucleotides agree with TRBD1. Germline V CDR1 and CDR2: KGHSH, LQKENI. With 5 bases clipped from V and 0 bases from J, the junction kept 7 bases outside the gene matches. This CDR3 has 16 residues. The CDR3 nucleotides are TGTGCCAGCTCATTCGGACAGGGGAATGCTAACTATGGCTACACCTTC. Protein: CASSFGQGNANYGYTF. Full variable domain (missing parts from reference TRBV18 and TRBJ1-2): NAGVMQNPRHLVRRRGQEARLRCSPMKGHSHVYWYRQLPEEGLKFMVYLQKENIIDESGMPKERFSAEFPKEGPSILRIQQVVRGDSAAYFCASSFGQGNANYGYTFGSGTRLTVV.

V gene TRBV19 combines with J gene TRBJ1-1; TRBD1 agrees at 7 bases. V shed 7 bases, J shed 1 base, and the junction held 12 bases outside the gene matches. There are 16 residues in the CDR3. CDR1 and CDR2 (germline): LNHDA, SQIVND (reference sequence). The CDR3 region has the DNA TGTGCCAGTAAATTCAGGGGGACTAGAACGAACACTGAAGCTTTCTTT. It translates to CASKFRGTRTNTEAFF.

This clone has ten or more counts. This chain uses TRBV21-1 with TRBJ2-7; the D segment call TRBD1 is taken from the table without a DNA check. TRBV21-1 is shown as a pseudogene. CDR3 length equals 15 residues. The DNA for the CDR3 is TGTGCCAGCAGCACTGGGACAGGGGGCTCCTACGAGCAGTACTTC. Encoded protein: CASSTGTGGSYEQYF.

Written as DNA, the CDR3 is TGCGCCAGCAGTCAAAGAATAGACGCCGGCAGGGGGCTGGAGGGGTGCGAGACCCAGTACTTC. It translates to CASSQRIDAGRGLEGCETQYF. V and J are TRBV23-1 and TRBJ2-5, with 8 bases matching TRBD1. TRBV23-1 is placed among ORFs of uncertain function. The CDR3 extends over 21 amino acids. With V trimmed by 2 bases and J by 5 bases, 25 bases remained unmatched.

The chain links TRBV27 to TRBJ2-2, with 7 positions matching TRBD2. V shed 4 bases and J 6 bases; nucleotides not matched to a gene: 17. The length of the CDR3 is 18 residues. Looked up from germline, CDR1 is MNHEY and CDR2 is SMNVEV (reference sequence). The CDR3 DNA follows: TGTGCCAGCAGTTCTCATTCCTGGACTAGATTGAGTTCCGGGGAGCTGTTTTTT. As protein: CASSSHSWTRLSSGELFF.

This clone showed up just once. For the CDR3, the DNA is TGTGCCAGCAGTCTGCTACAGGGGGCTGAAGCTTTCTTT. Translating it yields CASSLLQGAEAFF. J is TRBJ1-1 and V is TRBV12-3 or TRBV12-4; 8 bases line up with TRBD1. V was clipped by 5 bases and J by 6 bases; unmatched bases: 5. CDR3 length: 13 residues.

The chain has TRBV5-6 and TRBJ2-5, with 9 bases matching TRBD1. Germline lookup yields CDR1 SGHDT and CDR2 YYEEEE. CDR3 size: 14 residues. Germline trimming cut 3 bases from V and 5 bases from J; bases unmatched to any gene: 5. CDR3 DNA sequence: TGTGCCAGCAGCTGGGGACAGGGTAGGGAGACCCAGTACTTC. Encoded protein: CASSWGQGRETQYF.

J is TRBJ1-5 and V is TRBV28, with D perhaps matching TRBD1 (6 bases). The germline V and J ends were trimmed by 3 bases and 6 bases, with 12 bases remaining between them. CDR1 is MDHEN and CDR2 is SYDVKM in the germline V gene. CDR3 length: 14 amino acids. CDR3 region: CASSLRGRGQPQHF. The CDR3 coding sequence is TGTGCCAGCAGTTTGAGGGGCAGGGGTCAGCCCCAGCATTTT.

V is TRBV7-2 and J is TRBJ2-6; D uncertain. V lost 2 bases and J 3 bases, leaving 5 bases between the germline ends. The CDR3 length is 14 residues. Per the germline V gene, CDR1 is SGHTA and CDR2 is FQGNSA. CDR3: CASSLSHGANVLTF. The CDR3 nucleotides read TGTGCCAGCAGCTTATCCCATGGGGCCAACGTCCTGACTTTC.

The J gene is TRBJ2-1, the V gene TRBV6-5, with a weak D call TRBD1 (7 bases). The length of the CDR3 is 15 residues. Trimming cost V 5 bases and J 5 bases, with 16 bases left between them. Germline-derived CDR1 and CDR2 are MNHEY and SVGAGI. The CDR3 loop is CASSRNRGGNNEQFF. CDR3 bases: TGTGCCAGCAGTAGAAACAGGGGCGGGAACAATGAGCAGTTCTTC.

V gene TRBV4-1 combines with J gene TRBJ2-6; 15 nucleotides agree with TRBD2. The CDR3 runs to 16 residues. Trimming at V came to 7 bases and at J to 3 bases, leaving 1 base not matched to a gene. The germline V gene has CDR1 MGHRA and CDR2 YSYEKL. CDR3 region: CASTGLAGGGANVLTF. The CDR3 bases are TGCGCCAGCACGGGACTAGCGGGGGGTGGGGCCAACGTCCTGACTTTC.

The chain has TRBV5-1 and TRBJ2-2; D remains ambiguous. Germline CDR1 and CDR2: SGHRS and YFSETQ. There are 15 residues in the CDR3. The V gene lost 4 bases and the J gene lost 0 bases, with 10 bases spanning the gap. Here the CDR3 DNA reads TGCGCCAGCAGCAAGGAGCCCTCGAACACCGGGGAGCTGTTTTTT. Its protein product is CASSKEPSNTGELFF. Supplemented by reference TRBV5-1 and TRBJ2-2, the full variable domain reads KAGVTQTPRYLIKTRGQQVTLSCSPISGHRSVSWYQQTPGQGLQFLFEYFSETQRNKGNFPGRFSGRQFSNSRSEMNVSTLELGDSALYLCASSKEPSNTGELFFGEGSRLTVL.